A selection of T cell receptor beta chains follows, all from one sample in a study of identical twins. TCRdb re-called the 5' RACE reads through MiXCR, storing one row per CDR3 protein. The sample gives fewer than 250,000 distinct CDR3 sequences, about 7% of which show up once; about 3.6% is in the top ten. These records were also assigned to another study, of yellow fever vaccine responses in identical twins.

The specimen was memory (CD45RO+) T cells sorted from blood. The receptors come from a woman aged 18 to 35 in good health. CDR3s include the opening cysteine and the closing phenylalanine or tryptophan. D genes are given only for firm matches. Clone size is given for some rows only: seen once, a few or many times, or a class if the clone is expanded.

size	V	D	J	CDR3	DNA
NA	TRBV3-1	NA	TRBJ2-1	CASSQQGSNEQFF	TGTGCCAGCAGCCAACAAGGCAGCAATGAGCAGTTCTTC
many	TRBV5-1	TRBD2	TRBJ2-7	CASSRTSGDGYEQYF	TGCGCCAGCAGCCGGACTAGCGGAGATGGTTACGAGCAGTACTTC
many	TRBV10-3	NA	TRBJ2-3	CAISEPGHSTDTQYF	TGTGCCATCAGTGAACCGGGACATAGCACAGATACGCAGTATTTT
NA	TRBV28	TRBD2	TRBJ2-1	CASNPLRASGSYNEQFF	TGTGCCAGCAACCCTCTTCGGGCTAGCGGTTCCTACAATGAGCAGTTCTTC
NA	TRBV7-3	NA	TRBJ2-2	CASSLMSAINTGELFF	TGTGCCAGCAGCTTAATGTCAGCCATTAACACCGGGGAGCTGTTTTTT
many	TRBV7-6	TRBD1	TRBJ1-6	CASSPGTDNSPLHF	TGTGCCAGCAGCCCAGGGACAGATAATTCACCCCTCCACTTT
few	TRBV9	TRBD1	TRBJ1-3	CASSVAAGGSSGNTIYF	TGTGCCAGCAGCGTAGCGGCAGGGGGTTCCTCTGGAAACACCATATATTTT
NA	TRBV20-1	TRBD2	TRBJ2-5	CSAGEGLQETQYF	TGCAGTGCTGGGGAGGGTTTACAAGAGACCCAGTACTTC
NA	TRBV9	NA	TRBJ1-2	CASSVVNSGGYGYTF	TGTGCCAGCAGCGTAGTGAATTCAGGCGGTTATGGCTACACCTTC
NA	TRBV24-1	NA	TRBJ1-2	CATSDSSPGQPNHYGYTF	TGTGCCACCAGTGATTCGTCCCCTGGGCAGCCAAATCACTATGGCTACACCTTC
many	TRBV5-1	TRBD1	TRBJ1-2	CASSTGQGYGYTF	TGCGCCAGCAGCACCGGACAGGGGTATGGCTACACCTTC
NA	TRBV11-1	NA	TRBJ2-1	CASSPTGPRDSEQFF	TGTGCCAGCAGCCCCACCGGACCCCGAGATAGTGAGCAGTTCTTC
NA	TRBV2	TRBD1	TRBJ2-5	CASRGQGETQYF	TGTGCCAGCAGGGGACAGGGGGAGACCCAGTACTTC
NA	TRBV5-1	NA	TRBJ2-1	CASSLVGWNEQFF	TGCGCCAGCAGCTTGGTCGGGTGGAATGAGCAGTTCTTC
many	TRBV11-2	NA	TRBJ2-3	CASSEQPGVGTDTQYF	TGTGCCAGCAGCGAGCAGCCAGGGGTGGGTACAGATACGCAGTATTTT
few	TRBV28	NA	TRBJ2-6	CASSIGSLSGANVLTF	TGTGCCAGCAGTATTGGCAGCCTCTCTGGGGCCAACGTCCTGACTTTC